These 5 T cell receptor beta chains were sequenced from one sample in a study of cytomegalovirus exposure and HLA in healthy donors. The primer mix had 60 Vbeta and 13 Jbeta primers. Here immunoSEQ multiplex PCR was the method, and the copy in TCRdb shows in-frame clones only, minus some. This sample has more than 90,000 clones; approximately 69% occur once, and the top ten carry 5.5% to 6%. Sequencing input: PBMCs. The receptors were sampled from a boy between 10 and 17 years old in good health and CMV-seropositive.

The chain carries TRBV4-3 and TRBJ2-3; tentatively, D is TRBD2 (6 bases). Trimming pared 2 bases from V and 2 bases from J, leaving 11 bases between. The germline CDR1 and CDR2 sequences are LGHNA and YSLEER. The CDR3 runs 15 residues. The CDR3 is CASSQLGEATDTQYF. CDR3 coding DNA: TGCGCCAGCAGCCAATTGGGGGAGGCCACAGATACGCAGTATTTT.

This clone has just a few counts. The CDR3: CASRWGLNTEAFF. CDR3 coding DNA: TGTGCCAGCAGGTGGGGCCTGAACACTGAAGCTTTCTTT. The chain combines TRBV2 with TRBJ1-1; D is possibly TRBD1 (5 bases). There are 13 residues in the CDR3. Trimming cost V 6 bases and J 0 bases, with 8 bases left between them. Germline CDR1 and CDR2: SNHLY and FYNNEI.

The chain recombines TRBV10-2 with TRBJ1-6; 7 bases match TRBD1. Germline trimming cut 8 bases from V and 7 bases from J; bases unmatched to any gene: 2. This CDR3 has 12 residues. Germline CDR1 reads WSHSY; CDR2 reads SAAADI. CDR3 in amino acids: CASAGGNSPLHF. The DNA for the CDR3 is TGCGCCAGCGCAGGGGGGAATTCACCCCTCCACTTT.

This sequence joins TRBV7-9 and TRBJ1-1; tentative D call: TRBD1 (6 bases). Germline-derived CDR1 and CDR2 are SEHNR and FQNEAQ (reference sequence). The length of the CDR3 is 15 residues. V gave up 1 base and J gave up 7 bases, with 16 bases separating them. The CDR3 nucleotides are TGTGCCAGCAGCTTAGGTTCTGGACAGACGGTTGAAGCTTTCTTT. It codes for CASSLGSGQTVEAFF. The full variable domain, its missing parts supplied by reference TRBV7-9 and TRBJ1-1, is DTGVSQNPRHKITKRGQNVTFRCDPISEHNRLYWYRQTLGQGPEFLTYFQNEAQLEKSRLLSDRFSAERPKGSFSTLEIQRTEQGDSAMYLCASSLGSGQTVEAFFGQGTRLTVV.

Only one count was recorded for this clone. The CDR3 is CASSLFGSGGATEQYF. Here the CDR3 DNA reads TGTGCCAGCAGCTTATTCGGGAGCGGGGGGGCGACCGAGCAGTACTTC. The chain is built from TRBV7-2 and TRBJ2-7; 10 bases agree with TRBD2. The germline V gene has CDR1 SGHTA and CDR2 FQGNSA. V dropped 2 bases and J dropped 6; count of bases not matched to a gene: 10. CDR3 size: 16 residues. Looking up the rest from reference TRBV7-2 and TRBJ2-7 gives the full variable domain: GAGVSQSPSNKVTEKGKDVELRCDPISGHTALYWYRQSLGQGLEFLIYFQGNSAPDKSGLPSDRFSAERTGGSVSTLTIQRTQQEDSAVYLCASSLFGSGGATEQYFGPGTRLTVT.